This entry concerns a single T cell receptor beta chain. Its specificity is not known. V dropped 3 bases and J dropped 2 bases, with 13 bases sitting between them. The germline gives CDR1 SEHNR, CDR2 FQNEAQ (reference sequence). This CDR3 is 15 amino acids long. This sample stems from a study of beta chain features in type 1 diabetes. Study outcomes and limitations: Type 1 diabetes patients had TCRB CDR3s that were shorter (moderately but significantly so) in all four CD4+ subsets. For type 1 diabetes patients, VDJ junctions showed fewer insertions and more deletions. It was possible that PCR favored shorter templates, equally so in patients and controls.

The entirety of the isolated RNA underwent reverse transcription, so expressed TCRB transcripts were sequenced. The data were produced by immunoSEQ multiplex PCR, yet TCRdb's version contains in-frame clones alone and is incomplete. The repertoire consists of approximately 200,000 clones, with around 10% occurring once and the leading ten covering 0.03% to 0.04%. This chain uses TRBV7-9 with TRBJ2-5, with D perhaps TRBD1 (6 bases). This TCR was recovered from a woman under 30 in good health. What was sequenced was naive CD4+ T cells from blood. Here the CDR3 DNA reads TGTGCCAGCAGCTTTTTGGTCAGGGGACAAGAGACCCAGTACTTC. As protein: CASSFLVRGQETQYF.